What follows are 3 T cell receptor beta chains derived from one specimen sequenced in a study of T cells in women clearing cervical HPV infection. Here immunoSEQ multiplex PCR was the method, and the copy in TCRdb shows in-frame clones only, minus some. Reported are approximately 35,000 clones; the ten largest clones contain around 1.7%. Sequenced material: blood buffy coat. The receptor set was obtained from a woman aged 18 to 75 with a cervical HPV16 infection that either progressed to CIN3+ or cleared (not recorded which).

In regard to this clone: Sequencing ends 3 residues short of the CDR3 end; the germline J gene provides the rest. The chain couples TRBV19 to TRBJ1-2; D perhaps matches TRBD1 (6 bases). CDR1 LNHDA and CDR2 SQIVND come from the germline V gene (reference sequence). CDR3 length equals 16 residues. Trimming stripped 9 bases from V and 7 bases from J, with 27 bases between. CDR3 protein: CASTPSGTRSRVGYTF. The part of the CDR3 DNA that was read is TGTGCCAGCACTCCCTCCGGGACAAGGTCTAGGGTTGGC.

In regard to this clone: With the read ending 3 residues before the CDR3 end, the germline J gene is used to fill in that end. This chain links TRBV7-6 with TRBJ2-1; D is perhaps TRBD2 (6 bases). Germline CDR1 is SGHVS and CDR2 is FNYEAQ. This CDR3 has 14 residues. Trimming took 4 bases from V and 5 from J, leaving 12 bases between them. CDR3 sequence reads: CASSSTGLHNEQFF. CDR3 DNA (partial): TGTGCCAGCAGCTCGACCGGACTACACAATGAG.

A note on this clone: The read terminates 3 residues before the CDR3 end, so the remaining end is supplied by the germline J gene. The chain combines TRBV29-1 with TRBJ2-7; 7 bases agree with TRBD1. CDR1 and CDR2 from the germline V gene are SQVTM and ANQGSEA. Losses at the gene ends were 4 bases for V and 4 bases for J; bases not matched to a gene: 13. The CDR3 covers 15 residues. The CDR3: CSVVGAPGTVYEQYF. The sequenced part of the CDR3 DNA is TGCAGCGTTGTAGGGGCCCCCGGGACAGTGTACGAG.